This T cell receptor beta chain is from a study of persistence of HIV-infected CD4 T cells. Findings and limits, study-wide: Compared with CD3/CD28-stimulated cells, CMV- and Gag-responding cells showed lower TCRbeta richness.

This was the immunoSEQ version 4 assay in survey mode. Each sample used up to about 1 ug genomic DNA diluted to around 9.5 ng/uL. Using immunoSEQ multiplex PCR, the repertoire was profiled, and TCRdb retains in-frame clones only, with some absent. The sample includes about 46,000 clones, 75% to 90% of them seen just once. Nonspecific anti-CD3/anti-CD28 bead stimulation represents the broad CD4+ T cell repertoire. Sorting of responding CD4+ T cells relied on upregulated CD40 ligand together with CD69. Before stimulation, PBMCs underwent CD8+ T cell depletion. This CDR3 contains 13 residues. Trimming removed 3 bases from V and 5 bases from J, with 11 bases in between. The germline V gene encodes CDR1 DFQATT and CDR2 SNEGSKA (reference sequence). About this clone itself: Its antigen is not identified.

The clonotype originates from an adult woman with HIV who was CMV-seropositive. This chain joins TRBV20-1 and TRBJ1-5; D possibly corresponds to TRBD1 (5 bases). The sample was CD4+ T cells sorted from PBMCs after approximately 19-hour stimulation, taken from a patient who received antiretroviral therapy. CDR3 in DNA: TGCAGTGCTAGTTGGGGCAGAGATCAGCCCCAGCATTTT. Protein: CSASWGRDQPQHF.